This record covers a single TCR beta chain. What it binds is unknown. This entry is derived from a study of OX40 agonist ivuxolimab in advanced cancers. Study-wide findings and caveats: CD4+ and CD8+ blood T cells expanded clonally by week 6 at 0.1 to 3.0 mg/kg.

The investigators sampled blood at baseline, at cycle 4 day 1, and at cycle 7 day 1. Assay used: immunoSEQ multiplex PCR; TCRdb lists only in-frame clones, some missing. The profile shows over 75,000 clones, 87% of them singletons. Germline loops: CDR1 LNHDA, CDR2 SQIVND (reference sequence). The germline V and J ends were trimmed by 5 bases and 0 bases, with 13 bases remaining between them. The CDR3 sequence is 16 residues long. The sequenced sample was CD4+ or CD8+ T cells sorted from blood, obtained in a trial of the OX40 agonist ivuxolimab. The sequence was obtained from an adult with an advanced solid tumor such as melanoma, head and neck, liver or kidney cancer. This sequence joins TRBV19 and TRBJ1-4; D ambiguous. The DNA of the CDR3 is TGTGCCAGTAGTCCCTCGACCTATGCAACTAATGAAAAACTGTTTTTT. Its protein is CASSPSTYATNEKLFF. Complete variable domain (other parts from reference TRBV19 and TRBJ1-4): DGGITQSPKYLFRKEGQNVTLSCEQNLNHDAMYWYRQDPGQGLRLIYYSQIVNDFQKGDIAEGYSVSREKKESFPLTVTSAQKNPTAFYLCASSPSTYATNEKLFFGSGTQLSVL.